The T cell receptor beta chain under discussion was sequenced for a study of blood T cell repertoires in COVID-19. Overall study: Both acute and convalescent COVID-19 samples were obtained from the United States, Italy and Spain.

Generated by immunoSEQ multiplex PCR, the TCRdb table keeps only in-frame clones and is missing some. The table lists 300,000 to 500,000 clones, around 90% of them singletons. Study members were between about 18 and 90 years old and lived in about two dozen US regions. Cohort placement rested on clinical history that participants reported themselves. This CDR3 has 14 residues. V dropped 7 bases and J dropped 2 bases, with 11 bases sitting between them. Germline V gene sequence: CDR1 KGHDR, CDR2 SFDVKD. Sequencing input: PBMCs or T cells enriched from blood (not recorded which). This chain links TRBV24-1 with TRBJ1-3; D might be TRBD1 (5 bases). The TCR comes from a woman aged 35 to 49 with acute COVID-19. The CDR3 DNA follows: TGTGCCACCAGCGACAGCATGGCTGGAAACACCATATATTTT. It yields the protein CATSDSMAGNTIYF.